The clone carrying this T cell receptor beta chain was counted ten times or more. Its antigen is not known. Each CDR3 protein gets one entry after TCRdb re-called the reads with MiXCR. The sample lists 360,000 or so distinct CDR3 sequences, nearly 35% occurring once. The CDR3 is 18 amino acids. Germline V CDR1 and CDR2: SGHTA, FQGNSA. Trimming at V came to 1 base and at J to 5 bases, leaving 11 bases not matched to a gene. This sample stems from a study of T cell repertoires in cytomegalovirus infection. Points from the study as a whole: Cumulative frequency (of public TCR beta family members) identified carriers of CMV plus the relevant HLA. Ex vivo responses were dominated by HLA-C-restricted CMV-specific TCR beta clonotypes.

The chain has TRBV7-2 and TRBJ2-5; 12 bases are shared with TRBD2. The origin of this receptor is a human donor in good health (CMV status not recorded). Some clones in this sample may be carry-over from other donors' samples. Sequenced material: cultured PBMCs, taken from culture after CMV antigen stimulation. The DNA of the CDR3 is TGTGCCAGCAGCTTAGTCTCTCTAGCGGGAGGGCGAGGGGAGACCCAGTACTTC. Residues: CASSLVSLAGGRGETQYF.